One sample yielded the 14 T cell receptor beta chains listed below, sequenced in a study of a mutant IDH1 vaccine in newly diagnosed glioma. These TCRs are of unknown antigen specificity. Measured with immunoSEQ multiplex PCR; TCRdb has only the in-frame clones, and not every one. This sample has 44,000 or so clones; 81% occur once, and the top ten carry 4.7%. The time point here: week 35, safety follow-up. What each vaccine dose contained was 300 ug of mutant IDH1 20-mer peptide, accompanied by topical imiquimod. This sample comprised PBMCs, obtained from a glioma patient whose treatment included an IDH1 peptide vaccine. All receptors come from a middle-aged woman with glioma. Some clones in this sample may be carry-over from other donors' samples.

This sequence joins TRBV4-1 and TRBJ1-1; the D is unclear. V lost 3 bases to trimming and J lost 5 bases, with 19 bases between them. The CDR3 consists of 16 residues. The V gene's germline CDR1 is MGHRA and CDR2 YSYEKL. As DNA, the CDR3 is TGCGCCAGCAGCCAGAACATACCCCTATCGTGGACTGAAGCTTTCTTT. It specifies CASSQNIPLSWTEAFF.

J is TRBJ2-1 and V is TRBV27; TRBD2 agrees at 10 bases. Germline values: CDR1 MNHEY, CDR2 SMNVEV (reference sequence). The length of the CDR3 is 14 residues. Germline trimming cut 5 bases from V and 6 bases from J; bases unmatched to any gene: 4. In DNA form, the CDR3 reads TGTGCCAGCAGTAGCGGGAGGGCCCCCAATGAGCAGTTCTTC. Translated, it gives CASSSGRAPNEQFF.

This clone showed up just once. The DNA for the CDR3 is TGCGCCAGCAGCTTGGCAACTAGCGGGGGATACGAGCAGTACTTC. Translating gives CASSLATSGGYEQYF. The chain is built from TRBV5-1 and TRBJ2-7; 11 nucleotides agree with TRBD2. Germline V CDR1 and CDR2: SGHRS, YFSETQ. The V gene end was trimmed by 0 bases and the J gene end by 4 bases; junction bases not matched to a gene: 3. The CDR3 contains 15 residues.

The gene calls are TRBV5-1 and TRBJ2-1, with TRBD2 identical over 12 bases. Looked up from germline, CDR1 is SGHRS and CDR2 is YFSETQ. The CDR3 spans 17 residues. V lost 0 bases to trimming and J lost 5 bases; unmatched junction nucleotides: 6. This CDR3 is CASSLAPLAGGNNEQFF. CDR3 nucleotide sequence: TGCGCCAGCAGCTTGGCCCCTCTAGCGGGAGGGAACAATGAGCAGTTCTTC.

The V call is TRBV19, the J call TRBJ1-1; TRBD1 aligns across 9 bases. The germline CDR1 and CDR2 sequences are LNHDA and SQIVND (reference sequence). With V trimmed by 5 bases and J by 11 bases, 6 bases remained unmatched. This CDR3 is built from 12 residues. As DNA, the CDR3 is TGTGCCAGTAGTCCACAGGGGGCGGGGGCTTTCTTT. Translated, it gives CASSPQGAGAFF.

The genes are TRBV18 and TRBJ1-1; D call uncertain. This CDR3 has 13 amino acids. V was trimmed by 5 bases and J by 4 bases, leaving 11 bases between them. Germline CDR1 reads KGHSH; CDR2 reads LQKENI. This CDR3 is CASSGKGGTEAFF. The CDR3 region has the DNA TGTGCCAGCTCAGGGAAGGGTGGCACTGAAGCTTTCTTT.

The genes are TRBV19 and TRBJ1-1; TRBD1 is a possible D gene (5 bases). The CDR3 runs 14 residues. V was pared by 6 bases and J by 4 bases, with 15 bases between. The germline V gene encodes CDR1 LNHDA and CDR2 SQIVND (reference sequence). As DNA, the CDR3 is TGTGCCAGTAGAATGGAGGGGTTTAGCACTGAAGCTTTCTTT. Protein: CASRMEGFSTEAFF.

The chain links TRBV12-5 to TRBJ2-3; 8 bases match TRBD1. The V gene end was trimmed by 1 base and the J gene end by 6 bases; junction bases not matched to a gene: 12. This CDR3 has 17 amino acids. Per the germline V gene, CDR1 is LGHNT and CDR2 is FRNRAP. The CDR3 loop reads CASGLAQGALVPDTQYF. CDR3 bases: TGTGCTAGTGGTTTGGCCCAGGGGGCCCTTGTGCCGGATACGCAGTATTTT.

The chain couples TRBV7-9 to TRBJ1-2; possibly TRBD1 for D (6 bases). V shed 4 bases and J shed 5 bases, with 11 bases lying between them. This CDR3 has 13 amino acids. Germline CDR1 is SEHNR and CDR2 is FQNEAQ (reference sequence). This CDR3 is CASSSGTTYGYTF. The CDR3 DNA reads TGTGCCAGCAGCTCCGGGACAACTTATGGCTACACCTTC. The full variable domain, in which reference TRBV7-9 and TRBJ1-2 provide the parts outside the CDR3, is DTGVSQNPRHKITKRGQNVTFRCDPISEHNRLYWYRQTLGQGPEFLTYFQNEAQLEKSRLLSDRFSAERPKGSFSTLEIQRTEQGDSAMYLCASSSGTTYGYTFGSGTRLTVV.

Note on this clone: This same CDR3 is encoded by further DNA sequences in the sample. The V gene is TRBV9, the J gene TRBJ2-3, with TRBD1 as a possible D gene (5 bases). The V gene lost 0 bases and the J gene lost 2 bases, with 10 bases spanning the gap. Germline values: CDR1 SGDLS, CDR2 YYNGEE. CDR3 length equals 15 residues. The CDR3 DNA reads TGTGCCAGCAGCGTAGGGGGCGGATCCACAGATACGCAGTATTTT. It translates to CASSVGGGSTDTQYF.

The CDR3 region has the DNA TGTGCCAGCAGCCCAAGGTCGTCAGGGACTGAAGCTTTCTTT. It codes for CASSPRSSGTEAFF. The chain carries TRBV7-9 and TRBJ1-1; D is possibly TRBD1 (5 bases). The CDR3 spans 14 residues. The germline V and J ends were trimmed by 5 bases and 5 bases, with 15 bases remaining between them. Per the germline V gene, CDR1 is SEHNR and CDR2 is FQNEAQ (reference sequence).

Within the sample, this clone is medium-sized. The chain combines TRBV9 with TRBJ2-6; 7 bases are a match to TRBD2. V lost 6 bases to trimming and J lost 0 bases; unmatched junction nucleotides: 12. Germline V gene data show CDR1 as SGDLS and CDR2 as YYNGEE. The CDR3 runs to 18 residues. The CDR3 sequence is CASNLPSGGTSGANVLTF. For the CDR3, the DNA is TGTGCCAGCAACCTTCCTAGCGGAGGGACCTCTGGGGCCAACGTCCTGACTTTC.

The gene calls are TRBV5-6 and TRBJ2-1, with D possibly matching TRBD2 (6 bases). Trimming shortened V by 4 bases and J by 8 bases, and 13 bases separated the two germline ends. Germline V gene lookup returns CDR1 SGHDT and CDR2 YYEEEE. The CDR3 is 13 residues long. CDR3: CASSLGSSHEQFF. The DNA for the CDR3 is TGTGCCAGCAGCCTCGGGAGTTCCCATGAGCAGTTCTTC.

This chain links TRBV27 with TRBJ1-4; D gene uncertain. The CDR3 has 12 residues. V dropped 4 bases and J dropped 8 bases, with 8 bases sitting between them. Germline CDR1 MNHEY, CDR2 SMNVEV (reference sequence). The CDR3 sequence is CASSWRGEKLFF. For the CDR3, the DNA is TGTGCCAGCAGTTGGCGCGGCGAAAAACTGTTTTTT. Looking up the rest from reference TRBV27 and TRBJ1-4 gives the full variable domain: EAQVTQNPRYLITVTGKKLTVTCSQNMNHEYMSWYRQDPGLGLRQIYYSMNVEVTDKGDVPEGYKVSRKEKRNFPLILESPSPNQTSLYFCASSWRGEKLFFGSGTQLSVL.